This TCR beta chain was captured in a study of blood T cells in healthy people across ages. Together with a sample-barcoded 5' primer, a J-beta primer mix was included in a second PCR lasting roughly 7 to 11 cycles. MiXCR, run by TCRdb on the 5' RACE reads, gives a single entry per CDR3 protein. The sample carries about 640,000 distinct CDR3 sequences, roughly 50% recorded once. This clonotype was recorded at least ten times. Germline CDR1 reads ENHRY; CDR2 reads SYGVKD. V lost 7 bases and J 4 bases, leaving 15 bases between the germline ends. The CDR3 contains 14 residues. The chain recombines TRBV10-3 with TRBJ2-3, with D perhaps assigned TRBD1 or TRBD2 (7 bases each). The source is a man aged 55 to 70 in good health. Specimen: blood. Here the CDR3 DNA reads TGTGCCATCACCGGACTAGGGACAGCAGATACGCAGTATTTT. Its translation: CAITGLGTADTQYF.